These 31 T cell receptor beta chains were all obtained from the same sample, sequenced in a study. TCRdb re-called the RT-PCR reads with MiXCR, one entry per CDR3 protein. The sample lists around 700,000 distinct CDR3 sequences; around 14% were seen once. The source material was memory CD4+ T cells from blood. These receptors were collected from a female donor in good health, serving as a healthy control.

The CDR3 nucleotides are TGTGCCAGCAGTCCGATCAGACTAGCGGGGTACCAAGAGACCCAGTACTTC. Protein: CASSPIRLAGYQETQYF. This chain uses TRBV27 with TRBJ2-5, with TRBD2 matching over 11 bases. With 5 bases clipped from V and 0 bases from J, the junction kept 8 bases outside the gene matches. Germline CDR1 and CDR2: MNHEY and SMNVEV (reference sequence). This CDR3 has 17 residues.

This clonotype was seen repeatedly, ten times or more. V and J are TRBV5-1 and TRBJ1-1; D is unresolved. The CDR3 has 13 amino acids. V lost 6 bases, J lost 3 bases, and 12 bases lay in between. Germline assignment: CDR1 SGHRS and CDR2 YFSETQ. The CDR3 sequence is CASTWTTDTEAFF. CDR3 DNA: TGCGCCAGCACCTGGACGACTGACACTGAAGCTTTCTTT. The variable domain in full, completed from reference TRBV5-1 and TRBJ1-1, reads KAGVTQTPRYLIKTRGQQVTLSCSPISGHRSVSWYQQTPGQGLQFLFEYFSETQRNKGNFPGRFSGRQFSNSRSEMNVSTLELGDSALYLCASTWTTDTEAFFGQGTRLTVV.

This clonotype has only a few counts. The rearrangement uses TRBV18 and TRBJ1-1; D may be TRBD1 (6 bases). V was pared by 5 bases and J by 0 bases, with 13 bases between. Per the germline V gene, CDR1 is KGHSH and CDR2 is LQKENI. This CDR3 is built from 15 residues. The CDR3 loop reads CASSSQWGLNTEAFF. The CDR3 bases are TGTGCCAGCTCATCGCAATGGGGGCTGAACACTGAAGCTTTCTTT.

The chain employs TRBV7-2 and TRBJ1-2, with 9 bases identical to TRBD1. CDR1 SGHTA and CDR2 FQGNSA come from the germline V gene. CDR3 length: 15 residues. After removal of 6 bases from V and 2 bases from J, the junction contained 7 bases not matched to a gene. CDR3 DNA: TGTGCCAGCAGTCGAACTACAGGGGGCAACTATGGCTACACCTTC. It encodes CASSRTTGGNYGYTF.

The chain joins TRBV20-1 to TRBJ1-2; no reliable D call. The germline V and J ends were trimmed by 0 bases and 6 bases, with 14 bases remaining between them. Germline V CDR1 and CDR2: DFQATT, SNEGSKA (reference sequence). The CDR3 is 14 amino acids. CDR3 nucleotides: TGCAGTGCTAGAGACGGCGGAGGAGTCCATGGCTACACCTTC. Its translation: CSARDGGGVHGYTF.

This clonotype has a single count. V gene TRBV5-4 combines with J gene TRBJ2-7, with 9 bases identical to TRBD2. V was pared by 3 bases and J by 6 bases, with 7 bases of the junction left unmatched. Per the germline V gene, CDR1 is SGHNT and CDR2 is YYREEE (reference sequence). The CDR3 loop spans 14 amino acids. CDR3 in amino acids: CASSSLRLAAEQYF. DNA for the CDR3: TGTGCCAGCAGCTCTCTTCGACTAGCGGCCGAGCAGTACTTC.

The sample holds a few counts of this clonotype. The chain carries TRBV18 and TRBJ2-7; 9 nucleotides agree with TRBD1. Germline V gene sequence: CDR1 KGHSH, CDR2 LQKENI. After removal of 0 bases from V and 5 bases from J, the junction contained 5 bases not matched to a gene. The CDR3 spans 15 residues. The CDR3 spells CASSPPGQGGHEQYF. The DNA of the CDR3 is TGTGCCAGCTCACCACCGGGACAGGGTGGCCACGAGCAGTACTTC. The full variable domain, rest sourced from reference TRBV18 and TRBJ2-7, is NAGVMQNPRHLVRRRGQEARLRCSPMKGHSHVYWYRQLPEEGLKFMVYLQKENIIDESGMPKERFSAEFPKEGPSILRIQQVVRGDSAAYFCASSPPGQGGHEQYFGPGTRLTVT.

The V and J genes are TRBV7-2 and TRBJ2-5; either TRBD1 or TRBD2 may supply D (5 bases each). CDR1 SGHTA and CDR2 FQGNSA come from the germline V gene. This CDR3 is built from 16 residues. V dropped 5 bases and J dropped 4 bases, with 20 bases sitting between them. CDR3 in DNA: TGTGCCAGCAGCACCCCGCAAGGGGCCGCGGGAGAGACCCAGTACTTC. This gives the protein CASSTPQGAAGETQYF. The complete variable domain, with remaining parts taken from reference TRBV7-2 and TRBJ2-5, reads GAGVSQSPSNKVTEKGKDVELRCDPISGHTALYWYRQSLGQGLEFLIYFQGNSAPDKSGLPSDRFSAERTGGSVSTLTIQRTQQEDSAVYLCASSTPQGAAGETQYFGPGTRLLVL.

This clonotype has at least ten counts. The CDR3 nucleotides are TGTGCCAGCAGTCCCTCCAGTAGCGGGAGCGGGCGGTCCCAGTACTTC. Its translation: CASSPSSSGSGRSQYF. The chain is built from TRBV27 and TRBJ2-5; 9 bases align to TRBD2. The CDR3 consists of 16 residues. V lost 5 bases and J lost 9; bases outside the gene matches: 16. Germline V lookup: CDR1 MNHEY, CDR2 SMNVEV (reference sequence).

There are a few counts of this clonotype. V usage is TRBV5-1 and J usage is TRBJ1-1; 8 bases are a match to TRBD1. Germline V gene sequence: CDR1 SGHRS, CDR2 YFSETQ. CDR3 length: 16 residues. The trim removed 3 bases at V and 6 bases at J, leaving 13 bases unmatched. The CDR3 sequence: CASSSPLGQDMPEAFF. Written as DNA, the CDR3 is TGCGCCAGCAGCTCGCCACTGGGACAGGACATGCCTGAAGCTTTCTTT.

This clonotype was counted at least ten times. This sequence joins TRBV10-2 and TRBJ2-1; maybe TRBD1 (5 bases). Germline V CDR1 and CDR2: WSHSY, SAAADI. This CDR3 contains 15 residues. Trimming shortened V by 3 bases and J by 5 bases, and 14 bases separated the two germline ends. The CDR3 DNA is TGCGCCAGCAGTGATGTCAGGGTGTTGGACAATGAGCAGTTCTTC. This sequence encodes CASSDVRVLDNEQFF.

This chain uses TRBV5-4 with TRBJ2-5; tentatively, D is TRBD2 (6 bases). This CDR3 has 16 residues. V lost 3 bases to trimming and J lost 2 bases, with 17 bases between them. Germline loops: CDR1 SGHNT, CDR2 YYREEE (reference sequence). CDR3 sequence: CASSSQLSRGQETQYF. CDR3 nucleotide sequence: TGTGCCAGCAGCTCCCAGTTAAGCCGGGGGCAAGAGACCCAGTACTTC.

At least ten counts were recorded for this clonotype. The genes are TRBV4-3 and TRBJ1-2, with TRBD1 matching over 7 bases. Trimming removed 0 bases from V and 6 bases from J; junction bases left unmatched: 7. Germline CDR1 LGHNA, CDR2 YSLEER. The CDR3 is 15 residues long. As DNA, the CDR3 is TGCGCCAGCAGCCAAGATTACGCAGGGGGGGATGGCTACACCTTC. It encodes CASSQDYAGGDGYTF.

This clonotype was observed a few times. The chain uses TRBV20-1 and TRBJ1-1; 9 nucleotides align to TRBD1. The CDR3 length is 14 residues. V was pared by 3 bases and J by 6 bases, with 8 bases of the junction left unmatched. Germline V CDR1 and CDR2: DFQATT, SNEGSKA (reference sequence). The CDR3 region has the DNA TGCAGTGCTAGGGCACAGGGGGCCGAGGCTGAAGCTTTCTTT. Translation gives CSARAQGAEAEAFF.

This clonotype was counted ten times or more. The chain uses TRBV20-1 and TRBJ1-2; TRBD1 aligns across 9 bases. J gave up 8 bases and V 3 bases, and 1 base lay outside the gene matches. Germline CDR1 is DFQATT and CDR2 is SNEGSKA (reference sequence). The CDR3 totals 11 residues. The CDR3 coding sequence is TGCAGTGCTAGGACAGGGGGAGGCTACACCTTC. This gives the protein CSARTGGGYTF.

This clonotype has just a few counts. The CDR3 DNA reads as TGTGCCAGCAGCTCGAATAGAAATGAGCAGTTCTTC. It codes for CASSSNRNEQFF. The chain employs TRBV3-1 and TRBJ2-1; D not resolved. The V gene lost 5 bases and the J gene lost 7 bases, with 9 bases spanning the gap. There are 12 residues in the CDR3. Germline CDR1 is LGHDT and CDR2 is YNNKEL (reference sequence).

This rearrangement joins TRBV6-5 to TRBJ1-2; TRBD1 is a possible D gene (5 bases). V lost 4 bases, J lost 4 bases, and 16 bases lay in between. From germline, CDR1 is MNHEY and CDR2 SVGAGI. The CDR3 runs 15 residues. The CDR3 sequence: CASSSPREGSYGYTF. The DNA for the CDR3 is TGTGCCAGCAGTTCTCCGAGGGAGGGGAGCTATGGCTACACCTTC.

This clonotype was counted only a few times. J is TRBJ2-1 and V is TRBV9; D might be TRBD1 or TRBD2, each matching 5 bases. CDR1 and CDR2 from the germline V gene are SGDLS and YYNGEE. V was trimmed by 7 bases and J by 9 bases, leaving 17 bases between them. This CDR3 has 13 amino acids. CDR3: CASGERTGVEQFF. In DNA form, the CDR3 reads TGTGCCAGCGGGGAGAGAACAGGCGTTGAGCAGTTCTTC.

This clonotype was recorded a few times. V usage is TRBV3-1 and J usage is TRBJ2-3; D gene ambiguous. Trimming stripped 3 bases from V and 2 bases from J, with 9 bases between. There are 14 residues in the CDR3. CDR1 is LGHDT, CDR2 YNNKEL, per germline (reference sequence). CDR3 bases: TGTGCCAGCAGCCAGGGGATCGTCACAGATACGCAGTATTTT. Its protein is CASSQGIVTDTQYF.

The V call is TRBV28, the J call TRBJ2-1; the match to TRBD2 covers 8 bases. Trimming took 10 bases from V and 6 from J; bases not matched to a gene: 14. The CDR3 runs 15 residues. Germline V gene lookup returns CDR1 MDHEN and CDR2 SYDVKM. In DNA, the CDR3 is TGTGCCACCGAGAGGGGAGCGGGAGTGGCCAATGAGCAGTTCTTC. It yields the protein CATERGAGVANEQFF.

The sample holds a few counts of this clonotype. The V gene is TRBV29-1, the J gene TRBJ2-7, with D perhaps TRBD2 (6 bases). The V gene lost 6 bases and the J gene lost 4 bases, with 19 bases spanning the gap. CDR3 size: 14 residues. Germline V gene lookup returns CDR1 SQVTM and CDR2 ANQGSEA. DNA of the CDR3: TGCAGCGTCCAACGGGAGCCGCAGAAATACGAGCAGTACTTC. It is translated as CSVQREPQKYEQYF.

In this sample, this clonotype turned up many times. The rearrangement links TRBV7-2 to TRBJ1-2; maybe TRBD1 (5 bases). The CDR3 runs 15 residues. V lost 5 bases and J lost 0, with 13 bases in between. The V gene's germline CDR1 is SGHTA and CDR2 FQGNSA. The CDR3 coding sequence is TGTGCCAGCAGCCCGACGGGACGCCCTAACTATGGCTACACCTTC. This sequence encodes CASSPTGRPNYGYTF.

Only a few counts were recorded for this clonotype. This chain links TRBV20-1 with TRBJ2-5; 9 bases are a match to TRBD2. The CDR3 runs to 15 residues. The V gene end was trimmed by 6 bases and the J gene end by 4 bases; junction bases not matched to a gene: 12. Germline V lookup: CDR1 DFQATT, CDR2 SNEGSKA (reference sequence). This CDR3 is CSAINSGRSGETQYF. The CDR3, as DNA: TGCAGTGCCATTAATAGCGGGAGATCAGGAGAGACCCAGTACTTC.

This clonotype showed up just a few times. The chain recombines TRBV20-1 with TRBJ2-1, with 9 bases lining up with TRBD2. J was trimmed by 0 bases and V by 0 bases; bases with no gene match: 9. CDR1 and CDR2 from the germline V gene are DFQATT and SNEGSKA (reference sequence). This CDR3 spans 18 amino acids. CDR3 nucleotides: TGCAGTGCTAGAGATGGGGGACTAGCCTTAAGCTCCTACAATGAGCAGTTCTTC. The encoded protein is CSARDGGLALSSYNEQFF.

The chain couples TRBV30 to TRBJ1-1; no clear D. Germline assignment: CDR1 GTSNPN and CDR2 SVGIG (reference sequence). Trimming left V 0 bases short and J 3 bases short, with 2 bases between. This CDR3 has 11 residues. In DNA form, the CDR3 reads TGTGCCTGGAGTGTGTACACTGAAGCTTTCTTT. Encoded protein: CAWSVYTEAFF. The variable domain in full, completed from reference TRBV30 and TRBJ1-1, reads SQTIHQWPATLVQPVGSPLSLECTVEGTSNPNLYWYRQAAGRGLQLLFYSVGIGQISSEVPQNLSASRPQDRQFILSSKKLLLSDSGFYLCAWSVYTEAFFGQGTRLTVV.

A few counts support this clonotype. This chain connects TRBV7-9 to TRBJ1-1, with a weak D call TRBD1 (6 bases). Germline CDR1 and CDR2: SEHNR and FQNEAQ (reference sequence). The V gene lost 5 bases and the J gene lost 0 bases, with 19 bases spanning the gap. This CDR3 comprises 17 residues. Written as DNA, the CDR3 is TGTGCCAGCAGCCCAACGGGGGGCACCGGCGTGAACACTGAAGCTTTCTTT. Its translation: CASSPTGGTGVNTEAFF.

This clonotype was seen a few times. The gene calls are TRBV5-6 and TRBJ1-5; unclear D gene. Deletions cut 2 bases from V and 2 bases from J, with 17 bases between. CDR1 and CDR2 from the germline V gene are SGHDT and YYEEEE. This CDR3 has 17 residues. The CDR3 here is CASSFGLGEEGNQPQHF. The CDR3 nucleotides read TGTGCCAGCAGCTTTGGACTCGGGGAAGAGGGCAATCAGCCCCAGCATTTT.

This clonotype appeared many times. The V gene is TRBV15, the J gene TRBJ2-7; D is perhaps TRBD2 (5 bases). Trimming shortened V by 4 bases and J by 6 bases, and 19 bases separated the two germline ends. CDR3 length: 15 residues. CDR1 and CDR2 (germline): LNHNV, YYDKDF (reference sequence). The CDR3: CATSTGGGTTSEQYF. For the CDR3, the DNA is TGTGCCACCAGCACAGGAGGTGGCACTACCAGCGAGCAGTACTTC. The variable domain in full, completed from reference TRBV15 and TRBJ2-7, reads DAMVIQNPRYQVTQFGKPVTLSCSQTLNHNVMYWYQQKSSQAPKLLFHYYDKDFNNEADTPDNFQSRRPNTSFCFLDIRSPGLGDTAMYLCATSTGGGTTSEQYFGPGTRLTVT.

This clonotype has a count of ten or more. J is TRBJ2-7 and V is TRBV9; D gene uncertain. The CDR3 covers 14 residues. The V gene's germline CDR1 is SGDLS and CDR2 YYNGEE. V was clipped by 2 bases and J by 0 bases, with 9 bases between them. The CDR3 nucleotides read TGTGCCAGCAGCGTGACCTCTACCTCCTACGAGCAGTACTTC. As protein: CASSVTSTSYEQYF.

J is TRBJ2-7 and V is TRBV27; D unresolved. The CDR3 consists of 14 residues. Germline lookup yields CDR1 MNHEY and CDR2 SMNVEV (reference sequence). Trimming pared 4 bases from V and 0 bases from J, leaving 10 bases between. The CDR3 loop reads CASSSVRSSYEQYF. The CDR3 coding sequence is TGTGCCAGCAGTTCAGTCAGGAGCTCCTACGAGCAGTACTTC.

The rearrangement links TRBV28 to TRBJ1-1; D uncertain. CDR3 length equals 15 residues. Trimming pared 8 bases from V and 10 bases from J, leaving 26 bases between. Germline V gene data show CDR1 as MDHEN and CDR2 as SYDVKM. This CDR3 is CASLHYKAVRVVAFF. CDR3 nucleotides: TGTGCCAGCCTACATTACAAGGCCGTTCGCGTGGTAGCTTTCTTT. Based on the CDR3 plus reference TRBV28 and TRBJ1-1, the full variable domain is DVKVTQSSRYLVKRTGEKVFLECVQDMDHENMFWYRQDPGLGLRLIYFSYDVKMKEKGDIPEGYSVSREKKERFSLILESASTNQTSMYLCASLHYKAVRVVAFFGQGTRLTVV.